These T cell receptor beta chains were read from a single sample in a study of T cells in Graves' hyperthyroidism and ophthalmopathy. TCRdb re-called the multiplex PCR reads through MiXCR, storing one row per CDR3 protein. The data contain around 610,000 distinct CDR3 sequences, roughly 15% of them singletons. Specimen: blood. The receptors derive from a woman between 40 and 50 years old with Graves' ophthalmopathy. Both conserved end residues are part of each CDR3. The D gene is left open where the match is weak. Size tells how often a clone was seen (once, few, many) or the class of an expanded clone, and some rows leave it out.

TGCGCCAGCAGCTGGGGACCGGGACTAGCGAGCCAAGAGACCCAGTACTTC,CASSWGPGLASQETQYF,TRBV5-1,TRBD2,.,TRBJ2-5
TGTGCCAGCAGCTTGTGGGGGCGCGGCACAGATACGCAGTATTTT,CASSLWGRGTDTQYF,TRBV5-5,.,few,TRBJ2-3
TGTGCCAGCAGCGTAGGCCGCGGGAGGGCCGGGGAGCTGTTTTTT,CASSVGRGRAGELFF,TRBV9,TRBD2,few,TRBJ2-2
TGTGCCAGCAGCCCCACCGGGCTAGCGGGCTACGAGCAGTACTTC,CASSPTGLAGYEQYF,TRBV7-2,TRBD2,many,TRBJ2-7
TGTGCTAGTGGTCCTAATCAGCCCCAGCATTTT,CASGPNQPQHF,TRBV12-5,.,many,TRBJ1-5
TGCGCCAGCAGCTTGGGGGACCTGGGACCTCTCCAGACCTATGGCTACACCTTC,CASSLGDLGPLQTYGYTF,TRBV5-1,.,many,TRBJ1-2
TGTGCCAGCAGTGAAGCGCTTCGCCGTGAGCAGTACTTC,CASSEALRREQYF,TRBV6-1,.,many,TRBJ2-7
TGTGCCTGGAGCCTATGGGACCTCGGCGGCTACACCTTC,CAWSLWDLGGYTF,TRBV30,.,many,TRBJ1-2
TGTGCCAGCAGTGTGGGGGGGCGGTTAGGAACCGGGGAGCTGTTTTTT,CASSVGGRLGTGELFF,TRBV28,.,many,TRBJ2-2
TGTGCCAGCAGTTACGGCCAGGGCCAAGAGACCCAGTACTTC,CASSYGQGQETQYF,TRBV6-5,.,many,TRBJ2-5
TGTGCCACCAGTGACTCGGGCAATCTCGAGCAGTACTTC,CATSDSGNLEQYF,TRBV24-1,.,many,TRBJ2-7
TGCGCCAGGCGGACTAGCGGGAAAGGCGAGCAGTACTTC,CARRTSGKGEQYF,TRBV10-2,TRBD2,many,TRBJ2-7
TGTGCCAGCAGCTTCCTGGGTCCTGGGGCCAACGTCCTGACTTTC,CASSFLGPGANVLTF,TRBV7-2,.,.,TRBJ2-6
TGCGCCAGCAGCTTGGCATCCGGGACCGCTAGCGAGCAGTACTTC,CASSLASGTASEQYF,TRBV5-1,.,many,TRBJ2-7